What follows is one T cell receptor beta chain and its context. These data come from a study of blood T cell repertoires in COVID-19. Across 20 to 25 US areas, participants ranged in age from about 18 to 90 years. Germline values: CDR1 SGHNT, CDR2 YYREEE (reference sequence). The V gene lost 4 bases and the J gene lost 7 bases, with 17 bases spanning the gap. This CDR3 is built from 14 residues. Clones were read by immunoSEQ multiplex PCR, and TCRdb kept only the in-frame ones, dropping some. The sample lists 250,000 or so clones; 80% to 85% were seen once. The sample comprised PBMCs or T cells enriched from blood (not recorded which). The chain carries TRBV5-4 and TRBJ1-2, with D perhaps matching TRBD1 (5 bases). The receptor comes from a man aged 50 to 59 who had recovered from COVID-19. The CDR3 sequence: CASSPPWGESGYTF. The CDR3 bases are TGTGCCAGCAGCCCACCATGGGGGGAATCTGGCTACACCTTC.